The 26 T cell receptor beta chains below come from one sample, sequenced in a study of T cells after posttransplantation cyclophosphamide. A marrow graft followed busulfan-fludarabine conditioning, with cyclophosphamide on days +3 and +4. Clones were read by immunoSEQ multiplex PCR, and TCRdb kept only the in-frame ones, dropping some. The sample presents under 15,000 clones, none singletons. Sequencing was performed on PBMCs, taken after allogeneic stem cell transplant with posttransplant cyclophosphamide. All receptors come from a female patient between 40 and 55 years old who received an allogeneic stem cell transplant from a related donor, was CMV-positive, and had acute GVHD only. The graft donor may have given rise to some T cells.

V and J are TRBV5-4 and TRBJ1-1; 7 bases agree with TRBD1. Germline V CDR1 and CDR2: SGHNT, YYREEE (reference sequence). The V segment lost 2 bases and the J segment 6 bases; nucleotides outside the gene matches: 16. The CDR3 loop spans 17 amino acids. In nucleotides, the CDR3 is TGTGCCAGCAGCTTTGCCATCAACAGGGGAGTCGTCGCTGAAGCTTTCTTT. It translates to CASSFAINRGVVAEAFF.

This clone has a count of ten or more. The chain recombines TRBV30 with TRBJ1-1; D is uncertain. The ends were cut back, 5 bases at V and 4 bases at J, with 8 bases in the middle. In germline, CDR1 is GTSNPN, CDR2 SVGIG (reference sequence). This CDR3 region has 11 residues. The CDR3 DNA reads TGTGCCTGGGCACAGAGCACTGAAGCTTTCTTT. Protein: CAWAQSTEAFF.

This clone was seen ten or more times. The chain is built from TRBV7-8 and TRBJ1-2; 7 bases are shared with TRBD1. The CDR3 sequence is 16 residues long. The V segment lost 5 bases and the J segment 0 bases; nucleotides outside the gene matches: 9. Germline V gene data show CDR1 as SGHVS and CDR2 as FQNEAQ. The CDR3 region is CASSRISGTANYGYTF. Written as DNA, the CDR3 is TGTGCCAGCAGCCGAATCTCCGGGACAGCTAACTATGGCTACACCTTC.

This clone came up many times. The rearrangement uses TRBV6-1 and TRBJ1-1; D is undetermined. This CDR3 spans 12 amino acids. Trimming took 3 bases from V and 6 from J, leaving 8 bases between them. CDR1 MNHNS and CDR2 SASEGT come from the germline V gene. The CDR3 loop reads CASSDASPEAFF. CDR3 sequence (DNA): TGTGCCAGCAGTGACGCGTCCCCTGAAGCTTTCTTT.

This clone was detected a few times. V usage is TRBV5-1 and J usage is TRBJ2-5, with D hard to call. V lost 2 bases, J lost 2 bases, and 16 bases lay in between. The CDR3 runs 16 residues. Germline V CDR1 and CDR2: SGHRS, YFSETQ. The CDR3 loop is CASSLRPRAQQETQYF. The CDR3 DNA follows: TGCGCCAGCAGCTTACGGCCTAGAGCCCAACAAGAGACCCAGTACTTC. The whole variable domain, filled in from reference TRBV5-1 and TRBJ2-5, reads KAGVTQTPRYLIKTRGQQVTLSCSPISGHRSVSWYQQTPGQGLQFLFEYFSETQRNKGNFPGRFSGRQFSNSRSEMNVSTLELGDSALYLCASSLRPRAQQETQYFGPGTRLLVL.

This chain links TRBV29-1 with TRBJ2-1; TRBD2 aligns across 14 bases. The germline V gene has CDR1 SQVTM and CDR2 ANQGSEA. J lost 4 bases, V lost 7 bases, and 6 bases had no gene match. CDR3 length: 15 amino acids. The CDR3 DNA reads TGCAGCGCTGGGACTAGCGGGAGCATTTACAATGAGCAGTTCTTC. This sequence encodes CSAGTSGSIYNEQFF.

This clone appeared a few times. The chain has TRBV6-6 and TRBJ2-3; 9 nucleotides line up with TRBD2. V gave up 8 bases and J gave up 10 bases; unmatched junction bases: 16. Germline-derived CDR1 and CDR2 are MNHNY and SVGAGI (reference sequence). The CDR3 extends over 15 amino acids. The CDR3 spells CASGKGPSGNVAQYF. For the CDR3, the DNA is TGTGCCAGCGGAAAAGGGCCTAGCGGGAATGTCGCGCAGTATTTT.

This clone appeared a few times. V gene TRBV15 combines with J gene TRBJ2-3; a possible D gene is TRBD1 (5 bases). Trimming cost V 1 base and J 2 bases, with 10 bases left between them. Germline lookup yields CDR1 LNHNV and CDR2 YYDKDF (reference sequence). The CDR3 loop spans 15 amino acids. The CDR3 DNA is TGTGCCACCAGCAGAGCCCCAGGGTTCACAGATACGCAGTATTTT. Encoded protein: CATSRAPGFTDTQYF.

The J gene is TRBJ2-1, the V gene TRBV11-2, with 7 bases fitting TRBD1. V lost 5 bases, J lost 2 bases, and 9 bases stayed unmatched. Germline CDR1 is SGHAT and CDR2 is FQNNGV. The CDR3 contains 16 residues. The CDR3 DNA reads as TGTGCCAGCAGCCCTCGTACAGGGGTACCCTACAATGAGCAGTTCTTC. Translated, it gives CASSPRTGVPYNEQFF.

This clone was observed many times. The V gene is TRBV7-8, the J gene TRBJ2-1, with D possibly matching TRBD2 (6 bases). CDR3 size: 13 residues. The V gene's germline CDR1 is SGHVS and CDR2 FQNEAQ. Deletions cut 5 bases from V and 7 bases from J, with 12 bases between. CDR3: CASSTSLANEQFF. CDR3 DNA: TGTGCCAGCAGCACCTCACTAGCAAATGAGCAGTTCTTC.

This clone occurred many times. V is TRBV29-1 and J is TRBJ2-6; TRBD1 matches 8 bases. The V and J ends lost 5 bases and 2 bases, in that order; junction bases with no gene match: 2. This CDR3 is built from 14 residues. Germline lookup yields CDR1 SQVTM and CDR2 ANQGSEA. The CDR3 sequence is CSVPGGTGANVLTF. The CDR3 region has the DNA TGCAGCGTTCCAGGGGGCACTGGGGCCAACGTCCTGACTTTC.

In its sample, this clone was seen many times. This chain connects TRBV5-4 to TRBJ2-3, with TRBD2 matching over 12 bases. The CDR3 has 16 residues. Germline V gives CDR1 SGHNT, CDR2 YYREEE (reference sequence). With 0 bases clipped from V and 1 base from J, the junction kept 0 bases outside the gene matches. The CDR3 is CASSLGLAGGTDTQYF. CDR3 nucleotides: TGTGCCAGCAGCTTGGGACTAGCGGGGGGCACAGATACGCAGTATTTT.

Ten or more counts support this clone. The gene calls are TRBV30 and TRBJ2-1; tentatively, D is TRBD1 (6 bases). Germline CDR1 and CDR2: GTSNPN and SVGIG (reference sequence). V lost 2 bases and J lost 2, with 13 bases in between. The CDR3 loop spans 15 amino acids. The CDR3 here is CAWSIPGHTYNEQFF. CDR3 sequence (DNA): TGTGCCTGGAGTATACCGGGACATACCTACAATGAGCAGTTCTTC.

This clone was found many times. This chain links TRBV7-9 with TRBJ2-1; 8 nucleotides align to TRBD2. Trimming cost V 4 bases and J 7 bases; bases outside gene matches: 9. The CDR3 is 15 amino acids. Germline CDR1 and CDR2: SEHNR and FQNEAQ (reference sequence). DNA for the CDR3: TGTGCCAGCAGCTCCGAGCGGGGGCCGGGAAATGAGCAGTTCTTC. Amino acids: CASSSERGPGNEQFF.

This clone was detected many times. The chain combines TRBV5-4 with TRBJ1-4; D remains ambiguous. Germline V gene data show CDR1 as SGHNT and CDR2 as YYREEE (reference sequence). The CDR3 is made up of 15 amino acids. V shed 2 bases and J shed 8 bases, with 16 bases lying between them. The CDR3 DNA follows: TGTGCCAGCAGCTTCATTTTTCAGAGGCGGGAAAAACTGTTTTTT. Protein: CASSFIFQRREKLFF.

This clone was counted ten times or more. J is TRBJ2-5 and V is TRBV19, with a tentative D call TRBD2 (6 bases). The CDR3 extends over 15 amino acids. Trimming left V 3 bases short and J 2 bases short, with 13 bases between. Germline assignment: CDR1 LNHDA and CDR2 SQIVND (reference sequence). The CDR3 sequence: CASSIWKDYQETQYF. As DNA, the CDR3 is TGTGCCAGTAGTATCTGGAAGGACTATCAAGAGACCCAGTACTTC.

This clone has a count of ten or more. This rearrangement joins TRBV7-2 to TRBJ2-1; 7 bases align to TRBD2. The CDR3 covers 15 residues. Germline V gene lookup returns CDR1 SGHTA and CDR2 FQGNSA. V lost 3 bases to trimming and J lost 8 bases; unmatched junction nucleotides: 10. This CDR3 is CASSFPGTTGYEQFF. Written as DNA, the CDR3 is TGTGCCAGCAGCTTCCCCGGGACTACGGGCTATGAGCAGTTCTTC.

This clone was counted ten times or more. The chain combines TRBV6-5 with TRBJ1-4; a weak D match, TRBD1 (5 bases). Germline V CDR1 and CDR2: MNHEY, SVGAGI. V lost 2 bases to trimming and J lost 12 bases, with 13 bases between them. CDR3 length equals 13 residues. CDR3 in DNA: TGTGCCAGCAGTTACGCAGGGATGATGGAACTGTTTTTT. It yields the protein CASSYAGMMELFF.

In this sample, this clone turned up many times. The rearrangement uses TRBV5-1 and TRBJ1-2, with D hard to call. The CDR3 runs 14 residues. CDR1 and CDR2 from the germline V gene are SGHRS and YFSETQ. The ends were cut back, 7 bases at V and 8 bases at J, with 21 bases in the middle. CDR3 sequence: CASQDTATSRGYTF. The CDR3 nucleotides read TGCGCCAGCCAGGATACGGCCACTAGTCGAGGCTACACCTTC.

This clone occurred many times. The chain couples TRBV11-2 to TRBJ2-7, with 10 nucleotides matching TRBD1. CDR3 length: 14 residues. V gave up 5 bases and J gave up 6 bases; unmatched junction bases: 7. From germline, CDR1 is SGHAT and CDR2 FQNNGV. CDR3 in amino acids: CASSPPGQGSEQYF. CDR3 nucleotide sequence: TGTGCCAGCAGCCCCCCGGGACAGGGGAGCGAGCAGTACTTC.

There are many counts of this clone. The chain is built from TRBV7-3 and TRBJ1-1; possibly TRBD1 for D (5 bases). Between the trimmed V and J ends, which lost 3 bases and 1 base, there was a span of 6 bases. The CDR3 totals 13 residues. CDR1 SGHTA and CDR2 FQGTGA come from the germline V gene. The CDR3 sequence is CASSFQGNTEAFF. CDR3 bases: TGTGCCAGCAGCTTCCAGGGGAACACTGAAGCTTTCTTT.

This clone was counted many times. This rearrangement joins TRBV27 to TRBJ1-5, with D possibly being TRBD1 (6 bases). The CDR3 runs to 12 residues. Germline V gene lookup returns CDR1 MNHEY and CDR2 SMNVEV (reference sequence). Trimming pared 10 bases from V and 4 bases from J, leaving 11 bases between. CDR3 DNA: TGTGCCACTACCCAGGGGAATCAGCCCCAGCATTTT. Encoded protein: CATTQGNQPQHF.

This clone came up many times. The chain employs TRBV29-1 and TRBJ1-4; 11 nucleotides agree with TRBD1. Unmatched junction bases numbered 2, after V lost 1 base and J lost 7 bases. This CDR3 region has 14 residues. The germline V gene has CDR1 SQVTM and CDR2 ANQGSEA. CDR3 DNA sequence: TGCAGCGTTGAAGTGGGACAGGGGGTTGAAAAACTGTTTTTT. This sequence encodes CSVEVGQGVEKLFF.

This clone was picked up many times. The chain has TRBV7-3 and TRBJ2-1; TRBD2 aligns across 7 bases. The CDR3 length is 15 residues. After removal of 5 bases from V and 1 base from J, the junction contained 5 bases not matched to a gene. Looked up from germline, CDR1 is SGHTA and CDR2 is FQGTGA. The CDR3 DNA reads TGTGCCAGCAGCACCCAGCGGGGTTCCTACAATGAGCAGTTCTTC. The encoded protein is CASSTQRGSYNEQFF.

The V call is TRBV4-3, the J call TRBJ2-3, with a weak D call TRBD1 (5 bases). This CDR3 has 15 amino acids. Per germline, CDR1 LGHNA and CDR2 YSLEER. V was clipped by 1 base and J by 2 bases, with 10 bases between them. The CDR3 DNA is TGCGCCAGCAGCCAAGGGCAGGGAACCACAGATACGCAGTATTTT. As protein: CASSQGQGTTDTQYF.

This clone was observed a handful of times. The CDR3 DNA follows: TGTGCCAGCAGTTTAAATACAGGCTACAATCAGCCCCAGCATTTT. Protein: CASSLNTGYNQPQHF. The genes are TRBV27 and TRBJ1-5; a weak D match, TRBD1 (5 bases). Trimming shortened V by 2 bases and J by 3 bases, and 11 bases separated the two germline ends. The CDR3 contains 15 residues. Germline V CDR1 and CDR2: MNHEY, SMNVEV (reference sequence).